Below are 28 T cell receptor beta chains sequenced from a single sample in a study of blood T cell repertoires in COVID-19. Libraries were prepared by immunoSEQ multiplex PCR; TCRdb keeps only in-frame clonotypes and omits some of them. This table has 200,000 to 300,000 clones, about 85% appearing once. Sequencing was performed on peripheral blood. These receptors came from a man in his late teens or twenties with active or convalescent COVID-19.

The chain couples TRBV20-1 to TRBJ2-5; 10 nucleotides match TRBD2. V dropped 3 bases and J dropped 2; count of bases not matched to a gene: 9. The CDR3 extends over 16 amino acids. Germline CDR1 and CDR2: DFQATT and SNEGSKA (reference sequence). CDR3 coding DNA: TGCAGTGCTAGTCTTAGCGGGGGGTACCGACAAGAGACCCAGTACTTC. This gives the protein CSASLSGGYRQETQYF.

The chain couples TRBV3-1 (or the pseudogene TRBV3-2) to TRBJ1-1; TRBD1 is a possible D gene (6 bases). The germline V gene has CDR1 LGHDT and CDR2 YNNKEL (reference sequence). The CDR3 loop spans 16 amino acids. V was shortened by 4 bases and J by 1 base, with 16 bases between the two germline ends. CDR3: CASSLPGTPPNTEAFF. The CDR3 DNA follows: TGTGCCAGCAGCCTCCCAGGGACACCACCGAACACTGAAGCTTTCTTT.

The gene calls are TRBV6-5 and TRBJ2-7; D unclear. V was cut by 6 bases and J by 0 bases, with 9 bases left in between. Germline CDR1 reads MNHEY; CDR2 reads SVGAGI. The CDR3 runs 13 residues. CDR3 in DNA: TGTGCCAGCAGAGACAACTTCTCCTACGAGCAGTACTTC. Translated: CASRDNFSYEQYF.

The chain couples TRBV15 to TRBJ1-2; 10 positions agree with TRBD1. The CDR3 is 15 residues long. V was clipped by 3 bases and J by 11 bases; unmatched bases: 12. CDR1 and CDR2 from the germline V gene are LNHNV and YYDKDF (reference sequence). The CDR3 region has the DNA TGTGCCACCAGCAGGGCCGGGACAGGGGACCTCAGTTACACCTTC. This translates into CATSRAGTGDLSYTF.

V gene TRBV11-3 combines with J gene TRBJ2-2; D is ambiguous. Trimming removed 3 bases at V and 6 bases at J, with 14 bases between. Germline-derived CDR1 and CDR2 are SGHNT and YENEEA. The CDR3 sequence is 15 residues long. The CDR3 spells CASSFRPTWAGELFF. The CDR3, as DNA: TGTGCCAGCAGCTTCCGTCCGACTTGGGCCGGGGAGCTGTTTTTT.

The rearrangement uses TRBV12-5 and TRBJ1-2; perhaps TRBD1 as D (5 bases). V was shortened by 4 bases and J by 6 bases, with 15 bases between the two germline ends. CDR1 is LGHNT, CDR2 FRNRAP, per germline. This CDR3 has 14 residues. CDR3 DNA sequence: TGTGCTAGTGGTTCCCCCTGGGGCGAGAATGGCTACACCTTC. It yields the protein CASGSPWGENGYTF.

The chain carries TRBV9 and TRBJ1-3, with 9 bases aligning to TRBD1. This CDR3 is 16 amino acids long. With 0 bases clipped from V and 2 bases from J, the junction kept 3 bases outside the gene matches. In germline, CDR1 is SGDLS, CDR2 YYNGEE. The CDR3, as DNA: TGTGCCAGCAGCGTAGCCTGGGACAGGGCTGGAAACACCATATATTTT. Its protein product is CASSVAWDRAGNTIYF.

The genes are TRBV20-1 and TRBJ2-7; 11 bases fit TRBD2. The CDR3 consists of 15 residues. Trimming at V came to 3 bases and at J to 2 bases, leaving 6 bases not matched to a gene. Germline V lookup: CDR1 DFQATT, CDR2 SNEGSKA (reference sequence). The CDR3 protein is CSASALAGATYEQYF. The CDR3 DNA sequence: TGCAGTGCTAGTGCACTAGCGGGAGCGACCTACGAGCAGTACTTC.

The chain employs TRBV5-8 and TRBJ1-5, with TRBD1 matching over 8 bases. Germline trimming cut 4 bases from V and 0 bases from J; bases unmatched to any gene: 6. Germline V gene data show CDR1 as SGHTS and CDR2 as YDEGEE. This CDR3 comprises 16 residues. As DNA, the CDR3 is TGTGCCAGCAGCCCGCGGACAGGGACTAGCAATCAGCCCCAGCATTTT. Translation: CASSPRTGTSNQPQHF.

The chain couples TRBV29-1 to TRBJ2-6, with D perhaps TRBD2 (6 bases). Germline CDR1 is SQVTM and CDR2 is ANQGSEA. The CDR3 extends over 14 amino acids. V was pared by 5 bases and J by 2 bases, with 10 bases between. CDR3 residues: CSVLGGAGANVLTF. The CDR3 nucleotides are TGCAGCGTTCTCGGGGGAGCTGGGGCCAACGTCCTGACTTTC.

This clone has only one observation. This chain joins TRBV7-2 and TRBJ1-4; the D gene is possibly TRBD1 (5 bases). CDR1 and CDR2 (germline): SGHTA, FQGNSA. Trimming cost V 5 bases and J 1 base, with 14 bases left between them. CDR3 length equals 16 residues. The CDR3 loop is CASSASGIITNEKLFF. In nucleotides, the CDR3 is TGTGCCAGCAGCGCCTCAGGGATAATAACTAATGAAAAACTGTTTTTT.

V usage is TRBV28 and J usage is TRBJ2-7; TRBD1 is a possible D gene (7 bases). This CDR3 comprises 16 residues. Germline loops: CDR1 MDHEN, CDR2 SYDVKM. The V gene lost 5 bases and the J gene lost 3 bases, with 20 bases spanning the gap. The CDR3 nucleotides are TGTGCCAGCAGTCTGAACCAACAGGGGAGGATCTACGAGCAGTACTTC. Translating it yields CASSLNQQGRIYEQYF.

This clone is a singleton in its sample. The chain carries TRBV28 and TRBJ1-5; D is unresolved. The CDR3 spans 16 residues. Trimming removed 1 base at V and 4 bases at J, with 14 bases between. The V gene's germline CDR1 is MDHEN and CDR2 SYDVKM. The CDR3 sequence: CASSLYRGFGNQPQHF. The CDR3, as DNA: TGTGCCAGCAGTTTATACCGGGGTTTCGGAAATCAGCCCCAGCATTTT.

The J gene is TRBJ1-3, the V gene TRBV5-6; weak D call: TRBD1 (6 bases). CDR1 SGHDT and CDR2 YYEEEE come from the germline V gene. V shed 2 bases and J shed 3 bases, with 12 bases lying between them. CDR3 length: 15 residues. The CDR3 loop is CASSLAGEDGNTIYF. CDR3 in DNA: TGTGCCAGCAGCTTAGCAGGGGAAGATGGAAACACCATATATTTT.

J is TRBJ2-5 and V is TRBV5-4; D may be TRBD2 (5 bases). The CDR3 runs 13 residues. V lost 3 bases and J 5 bases, leaving 11 bases between the germline ends. In germline, CDR1 is SGHNT, CDR2 YYREEE (reference sequence). The CDR3 loop is CASSSDLGETQYF. DNA of the CDR3: TGTGCCAGCAGCTCGGACTTAGGGGAGACCCAGTACTTC.

V usage is TRBV19 and J usage is TRBJ1-2; D might be TRBD1 (6 bases). V lost 2 bases to trimming and J lost 7 bases, with 14 bases between them. The germline V gene has CDR1 LNHDA and CDR2 SQIVND (reference sequence). The CDR3 consists of 14 residues. CDR3 sequence: CASSIRTTGPGYTF. Written as DNA, the CDR3 is TGTGCCAGTAGTATAAGGACGACAGGTCCTGGCTACACCTTC.

The chain links TRBV9 to TRBJ2-7, with 9 nucleotides matching TRBD2. The length of the CDR3 is 16 residues. Germline V lookup: CDR1 SGDLS, CDR2 YYNGEE. J gave up 3 bases and V 4 bases, and 11 bases lay outside the gene matches. The chain's CDR3 is CASSPRSGGNLYEQYF. The CDR3 DNA is TGTGCCAGCAGCCCCCGTAGCGGGGGAAACCTCTACGAGCAGTACTTC.

In its sample, this clone was seen once. This CDR3 reads CASSPDRGNTEAFF. The DNA for the CDR3 is TGTGCCAGCAGTCCGGACAGGGGGAACACTGAAGCTTTCTTT. J is TRBJ1-1 and V is TRBV5-6; 9 nucleotides match TRBD1. The V gene end was trimmed by 5 bases and the J gene end by 1 base; junction bases not matched to a gene: 3. The CDR3 runs 14 residues. CDR1 and CDR2 (germline): SGHDT, YYEEEE. The full variable domain, in which reference TRBV5-6 and TRBJ1-1 provide the parts outside the CDR3, is DAGVTQSPTHLIKTRGQQVTLRCSPKSGHDTVSWYQQALGQGPQFIFQYYEEEERQRGNFPDRFSGHQFPNYSSELNVNALLLGDSALYLCASSPDRGNTEAFFGQGTRLTVV.

This clone occurred a few times. The chain couples TRBV7-3 to TRBJ1-3; the match to TRBD1 covers 8 bases. Losses at the gene ends were 3 bases for V and 9 bases for J; bases not matched to a gene: 4. The CDR3 loop spans 13 amino acids. Germline values: CDR1 SGHTA, CDR2 FQGTGA. CDR3 protein: CASSLTGVGTIYF. CDR3 DNA: TGTGCCAGCAGCTTGACAGGGGTCGGCACCATATATTTT.

The gene calls are TRBV19 and TRBJ2-1; TRBD2 matches at 13 bases. V lost 6 bases, J lost 10 bases, and 9 bases stayed unmatched. There are 15 residues in the CDR3. Germline V CDR1 and CDR2: LNHDA, SQIVND (reference sequence). The DNA of the CDR3 is TGTGCCAGTAGACGGACTAGCGGGAGTGGGGGCGAGCAGTTCTTC. Its protein is CASRRTSGSGGEQFF. The variable domain in full, completed from reference TRBV19 and TRBJ2-1, reads DGGITQSPKYLFRKEGQNVTLSCEQNLNHDAMYWYRQDPGQGLRLIYYSQIVNDFQKGDIAEGYSVSREKKESFPLTVTSAQKNPTAFYLCASRRTSGSGGEQFFGPGTRLTVL.

This chain uses TRBV7-2 with TRBJ2-6; 9 positions agree with TRBD1. CDR3 length: 18 residues. Germline trimming cut 5 bases from V and 1 base from J; bases unmatched to any gene: 9. CDR1 SGHTA and CDR2 FQGNSA come from the germline V gene. Here the CDR3 DNA reads TGTGCCAGCAGCAAGGCCGGGACAGGGACTTCTGGGGCCAACGTCCTGACTTTC. It encodes CASSKAGTGTSGANVLTF.

V and J are TRBV4-1 and TRBJ2-7, with a tentative D call TRBD1 (6 bases). The CDR3 is 13 residues long. Between the trimmed V and J ends, which lost 2 bases and 5 bases, there was a span of 10 bases. Germline V lookup: CDR1 MGHRA, CDR2 YSYEKL. CDR3 nucleotide sequence: TGCGCCAGCAGCCAACGCTCAGGGGACGAGCAGTACTTC. Translating it yields CASSQRSGDEQYF.

The chain is built from TRBV21-1 and TRBJ1-4. TRBV21-1 is recorded as a pseudogene. The CDR3 is 19 residues long. CDR3 DNA: TGTGCCAGCAGCAAAGCCCCCCTCGGGGGGGACACAGGAAATGAAAAACTGTTTTTT. It translates to CASSKAPLGGDTGNEKLFF.

In this sample, this clone turned up a few times. The chain joins TRBV4-3 to TRBJ1-4, with 12 positions matching TRBD1. The germline V gene encodes CDR1 LGHNA and CDR2 YSLEER. There are 16 residues in the CDR3. V was pared by 4 bases and J by 7 bases, with 7 bases of the junction left unmatched. The CDR3 here is CASSRGDRGRAEKLFF. The CDR3, as DNA: TGCGCCAGCAGCCGGGGGGACAGGGGGCGCGCTGAAAAACTGTTTTTT.

The CDR3 sequence is CASRLRGITGELFF. The CDR3, as DNA: TGTGCCAGCAGGCTACGGGGGATCACCGGGGAGCTGTTTTTT. The rearrangement links TRBV6-5 to TRBJ2-2; possibly TRBD2 for D (6 bases). V lost 6 bases, J lost 4 bases, and 12 bases lay in between. The CDR3 spans 14 residues. CDR1 is MNHEY, CDR2 SVGAGI, per germline.

The gene calls are TRBV20-1 and TRBJ1-2; 7 nucleotides align to TRBD1. The CDR3 is made up of 14 amino acids. Germline V gene sequence: CDR1 DFQATT, CDR2 SNEGSKA (reference sequence). Trimming took 3 bases from V and 2 from J; bases not matched to a gene: 6. The CDR3 protein is CSASVPGQNYGYTF. Here the CDR3 DNA reads TGCAGTGCTAGTGTCCCGGGACAGAACTATGGCTACACCTTC.

The rearrangement uses TRBV7-2 and TRBJ2-2; the D gene is possibly TRBD1 (5 bases). The CDR3 loop spans 15 amino acids. Germline V gene data show CDR1 as SGHTA and CDR2 as FQGNSA. V was cut by 5 bases and J by 1 base, with 11 bases left in between. CDR3 in amino acids: CASSHRQRNTGELFF. The CDR3 DNA reads TGTGCCAGCAGCCATAGACAGAGGAACACCGGGGAGCTGTTTTTT.

The gene calls are TRBV6-2 or TRBV6-3 and TRBJ2-1, with D hard to call. V was cut by 4 bases and J by 8 bases, with 9 bases left in between. The CDR3 loop spans 12 amino acids. In germline, CDR1 is MNHEY, CDR2 SVGEGT. CDR3 DNA sequence: TGTGCCAGCAGTTCGAACCGGTATGAGCAGTTCTTC. Translated: CASSSNRYEQFF.